This TCR beta chain was profiled in a study of beta chain features in type 1 diabetes. Study-wide results and limits: In all four CD4+ subsets, TCRB CDR3 length was significantly, moderately reduced in type 1 diabetes. Any HLA-type effect on TCRB rearrangement remained unresolved here.

The table lists this clone with a few counts. What it recognizes is unknown. Expressed TCRB transcripts were sequenced, since all the RNA that had been isolated was reverse transcribed. This table comes from immunoSEQ multiplex PCR, and its TCRdb copy is limited to in-frame clones, with some not included. The top ten hold around 0.02% of the sample, which has some 400,000 clones, roughly 15% seen once. The germline gives CDR1 GTSNPN, CDR2 SVGIG (reference sequence). The CDR3 consists of 14 residues. V lost 2 bases, J lost 0 bases, and 10 bases lay in between. The sequence was obtained from a woman aged 18-29 years in good health. Input material: naive CD4+ T cells from blood. This sequence joins TRBV30 and TRBJ1-1; no reliable D call. The CDR3 protein is CAWSPGRVNTEAFF. DNA for the CDR3: TGTGCCTGGAGTCCTGGGCGGGTGAACACTGAAGCTTTCTTT.